The 10 T cell receptor beta chains listed next were all sequenced from one sample in a study of shared clonotypes between healthy human individuals. TCRdb's table, derived via immunoSEQ multiplex PCR, lists solely in-frame clones and lacks some. The table has about 1 million clones, about 75% seen once; the top ten hold about 1.4%. Material for sequencing was memory CD4+ T cells sorted from blood. Subset in this sample: CD45RA-negative fraction. These TCRs come from a man between 18 and 29 years old in good health.

The CDR3 sequence: CASGRGNSNQPQHF. The CDR3 bases are TGTGCCAGCGGGCGGGGGAATAGCAATCAGCCCCAGCATTTT. The chain carries TRBV6-1 and TRBJ1-5, with a weak D call TRBD1 (5 bases). Trimming pared 8 bases from V and 0 bases from J, leaving 11 bases between. The CDR3 is 14 amino acids. Germline CDR1 and CDR2: MNHNS and SASEGT.

The V and J genes are TRBV7-9 and TRBJ2-3, with 11 bases identical to TRBD2. V shed 5 bases and J 0 bases; nucleotides not matched to a gene: 13. Germline V gene lookup returns CDR1 SEHNR and CDR2 FQNEAQ (reference sequence). This CDR3 is built from 19 residues. CDR3 residues: CASSLSAFSGGGSTDTQYF. In DNA form, the CDR3 reads TGTGCCAGCAGCCTATCTGCCTTTAGCGGGGGGGGAAGCACAGATACGCAGTATTTT.

The chain combines TRBV5-5 with TRBJ2-2; D possibly uses TRBD1 or TRBD2 (5 bases each). CDR1 is SGHKS and CDR2 is YYEKEE in the germline V gene (reference sequence). CDR3 length: 17 amino acids. The germline V and J ends were trimmed by 5 bases and 0 bases, with 17 bases remaining between them. The CDR3 DNA reads TGTGCCAGCAGTCTTCGCCCGGGACCTACGAACACCGGGGAGCTGTTTTTT. Translated, it gives CASSLRPGPTNTGELFF.

The chain joins TRBV19 to TRBJ2-3; a weak D match, TRBD2 (6 bases). Germline CDR1 LNHDA, CDR2 SQIVND (reference sequence). The V end lost 3 bases, the J end lost 2 bases, and 12 bases lay between the germline ends. This CDR3 has 15 amino acids. DNA of the CDR3: TGTGCCAGTAGTATGGGGGGACTTAACACAGATACGCAGTATTTT. Protein product: CASSMGGLNTDTQYF. Using reference TRBV19 and TRBJ2-3 for the parts outside the CDR3, the full variable domain is DGGITQSPKYLFRKEGQNVTLSCEQNLNHDAMYWYRQDPGQGLRLIYYSQIVNDFQKGDIAEGYSVSREKKESFPLTVTSAQKNPTAFYLCASSMGGLNTDTQYFGPGTRLTVL.

Of note for this clone: Other DNA sequences in the same sample also yield this CDR3. The chain joins TRBV5-1 to TRBJ2-7; D might be TRBD1 or TRBD2, each matching 5 bases. The CDR3 covers 15 residues. Germline CDR1 is SGHRS and CDR2 is YFSETQ. V gave up 0 bases and J gave up 2 bases, with 12 bases separating them. The CDR3 DNA follows: TGCGCCAGCAGCTTGGATGGGCAGGGAGCCTACGAGCAGTACTTC. Translation: CASSLDGQGAYEQYF.

The V call is TRBV4-2, the J call TRBJ1-6; no firm D call. The CDR3 spans 15 residues. CDR1 is LGHNA and CDR2 is YNFKEQ in the germline V gene. With 0 bases removed from V and 6 bases from J, the gap between germline ends came to 9 bases. CDR3 nucleotide sequence: TGTGCCAGCAGCCAAGAAAGTACAAGTAATTCACCCCTCCACTTT. Its translation: CASSQESTSNSPLHF.

The table lists this clone with a count of one. The chain links TRBV7-6 to TRBJ2-5; unclear D gene. The CDR3 has 13 residues. Germline values: CDR1 SGHVS, CDR2 FNYEAQ. Trimming removed 5 bases from V and 2 bases from J, with 9 bases in between. The CDR3 reads CASSTVLQETQYF. In DNA form, the CDR3 reads TGTGCCAGCAGCACCGTTCTTCAAGAGACCCAGTACTTC.

This clone was counted a single time. CDR3 amino acids: CASSARYLGGTEAFF. The CDR3 DNA is TGTGCCAGTAGTGCCCGTTACCTCGGAGGCACTGAAGCTTTCTTT. This rearrangement joins TRBV19 to TRBJ1-1; no definite D call. Germline CDR1 is LNHDA and CDR2 is SQIVND (reference sequence). Trimming left V 5 bases short and J 4 bases short, with 17 bases between. The CDR3 covers 15 residues.

This clone came up once. CDR3 bases: TGTGCCAGCGGCCAGTGGGGGGGAGGGCGCGAGCAGTACTTC. Translated: CASGQWGGGREQYF. This sequence joins TRBV27 and TRBJ2-7; 7 bases match TRBD2. Germline CDR1 reads MNHEY; CDR2 reads SMNVEV (reference sequence). With 8 bases clipped from V and 6 bases from J, the junction kept 13 bases outside the gene matches. This CDR3 has 14 residues.

This clone has just one count. Germline is not matched at one junction end, which may reflect a read error. The J gene is TRBJ2-7, the V gene TRBV7-2; D is undetermined. CDR3 length: 11 residues. CDR1 is SGHTA and CDR2 is FQGNSA in the germline V gene. CDR3 nucleotide sequence: TGTGCCAGCAGCCAATCCTCCGAGCAGTACTTC. Protein product: CASSQSSEQYF.